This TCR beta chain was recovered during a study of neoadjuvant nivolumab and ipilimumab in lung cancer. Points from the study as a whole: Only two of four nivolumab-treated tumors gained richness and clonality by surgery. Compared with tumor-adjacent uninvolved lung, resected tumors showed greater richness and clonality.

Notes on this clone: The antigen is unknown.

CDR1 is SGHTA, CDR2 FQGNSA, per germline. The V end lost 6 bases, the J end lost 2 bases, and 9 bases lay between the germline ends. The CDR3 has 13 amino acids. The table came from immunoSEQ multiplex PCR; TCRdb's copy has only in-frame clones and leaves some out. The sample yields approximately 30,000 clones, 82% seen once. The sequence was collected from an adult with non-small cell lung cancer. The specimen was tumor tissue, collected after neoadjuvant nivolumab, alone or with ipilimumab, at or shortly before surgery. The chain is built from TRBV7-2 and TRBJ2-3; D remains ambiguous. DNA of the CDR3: TGTGCCAGCAGTCCTTGGTCCACAGATACGCAGTATTTT. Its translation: CASSPWSTDTQYF. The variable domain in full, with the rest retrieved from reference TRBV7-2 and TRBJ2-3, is GAGVSQSPSNKVTEKGKDVELRCDPISGHTALYWYRQSLGQGLEFLIYFQGNSAPDKSGLPSDRFSAERTGGSVSTLTIQRTQQEDSAVYLCASSPWSTDTQYFGPGTRLTVL.